This T cell receptor beta chain was sequenced in a study of cytomegalovirus exposure and HLA in healthy donors. In this sample, this clone turned up a few times. Deletions cut 4 bases from V and 7 bases from J, with 9 bases between. Germline CDR1 MNHEY, CDR2 SVGAGI. The CDR3 covers 12 residues. PCR amplification relied on 60 Vbeta primers (plus 13 Jbeta primers). Only in-frame clones appear in the TCRdb table, and some are missing; sequencing was by immunoSEQ multiplex PCR. The data show approximately 140,000 clones, 70% to 80% seen once. The material sequenced was PBMCs. This clonotype was sampled from a man aged 18 to 30 in good health and CMV-seronegative. The rearrangement links TRBV6-5 to TRBJ2-3; D is perhaps TRBD1 (5 bases). The CDR3: CASSLGANTQYF. The CDR3 DNA reads TGTGCCAGCAGTTTAGGGGCCAATACGCAGTATTTT.